The 10 T cell receptor beta chains below all came from one sample that was sequenced in a study of cytomegalovirus exposure and HLA in healthy donors. The primer mix had 60 Vbeta and 13 Jbeta primers. Sequencing was performed with immunoSEQ multiplex PCR; in TCRdb, only in-frame clones are kept and a portion is missing. The sample lists approximately 150,000 clones; roughly 79% were seen once. The sequencing sample was made of PBMCs. The source of these receptors is a young woman in good health and CMV-seronegative.

This clone rates as medium-sized. The chain recombines TRBV6-4 with TRBJ2-1; 11 positions agree with TRBD2. CDR1 MRHNA and CDR2 SNTAGT come from the germline V gene. V was pared by 3 bases and J by 4 bases, with 2 bases of the junction left unmatched. This CDR3 has 15 amino acids. The CDR3 region is CASSEGTSGYNEQFF. CDR3 bases: TGTGCCAGCAGTGAGGGGACTAGCGGTTACAATGAGCAGTTCTTC.

The CDR3 sequence is CASTPPGGSNQPQHF. The CDR3 DNA is TGTGCCAGTACCCCCCCCGGGGGTAGCAATCAGCCCCAGCATTTT. The J gene is TRBJ1-5, the V gene TRBV19; D is possibly TRBD1 (5 bases). From germline, CDR1 is LNHDA and CDR2 SQIVND (reference sequence). V was clipped by 7 bases and J by 0 bases, with 13 bases between them. This CDR3 is 15 amino acids long.

The chain recombines TRBV6-6 with TRBJ1-5; 9 nucleotides agree with TRBD1. Per germline, CDR1 MNHNY and CDR2 SVGAGI (reference sequence). Trimming at V came to 2 bases and at J to 4 bases, leaving 6 bases not matched to a gene. The CDR3 is made up of 16 amino acids. CDR3 sequence: CASSYEGGQGNQPQHF. The CDR3 DNA follows: TGTGCCAGCAGTTACGAAGGAGGACAGGGGAATCAGCCCCAGCATTTT.

This clone was seen just once. The genes are TRBV30 and TRBJ2-1, with a possible D match to TRBD1 (6 bases). Per germline, CDR1 GTSNPN and CDR2 SVGIG (reference sequence). CDR3 length: 14 amino acids. Trimming cost V 3 bases and J 7 bases, with 16 bases left between them. The CDR3 DNA is TGTGCCTGGAGGGCTGTGGGCAGGGGAAATGAGCAGTTCTTC. As protein: CAWRAVGRGNEQFF.

This sequence joins TRBV30 and TRBJ2-3; D is perhaps TRBD1 (5 bases). Trimming cost V 7 bases and J 2 bases, with 19 bases left between them. The germline CDR1 and CDR2 sequences are GTSNPN and SVGIG (reference sequence). The CDR3 sequence is 15 residues long. CDR3 amino acids: CASNWGGFSTDTQYF. CDR3 bases: TGTGCCTCCAATTGGGGCGGATTTTCCACAGATACGCAGTATTTT.

The gene calls are TRBV5-1 and TRBJ2-1; D remains unclear. Trimming left V 4 bases short and J 8 bases short, with 16 bases between. CDR3 length equals 14 residues. CDR1 and CDR2 (germline): SGHRS, YFSETQ. This chain's CDR3 is CASSGSLVVDEQFF. The CDR3 nucleotides read TGCGCCAGCAGCGGATCGCTAGTGGTGGATGAGCAGTTCTTC. Drawing the rest from reference TRBV5-1 and TRBJ2-1, the complete variable domain is KAGVTQTPRYLIKTRGQQVTLSCSPISGHRSVSWYQQTPGQGLQFLFEYFSETQRNKGNFPGRFSGRQFSNSRSEMNVSTLELGDSALYLCASSGSLVVDEQFFGPGTRLTVL.

This chain uses TRBV7-2 with TRBJ1-2; D may be TRBD1 (5 bases). Trimming removed 1 base at V and 2 bases at J, with 8 bases between. Germline CDR1 reads SGHTA; CDR2 reads FQGNSA. The CDR3 length is 14 residues. CDR3 DNA: TGTGCCAGCAGCTTAGGGGGGGGAAACTATGGCTACACCTTC. Its protein is CASSLGGGNYGYTF.

The chain links TRBV29-1 to TRBJ2-6, with a tentative D call TRBD1 (5 bases). From germline, CDR1 is SQVTM and CDR2 ANQGSEA. Trimming took 6 bases from V and 4 from J, leaving 22 bases between them. The CDR3 spans 17 residues. DNA for the CDR3: TGCAGCGTCCCGGGCCCCAAGGGGCCGAGGGGGGCCAACGTCCTGACTTTC. Protein product: CSVPGPKGPRGANVLTF.

The rearrangement joins TRBV13 to TRBJ2-1, with 9 bases that match TRBD1. The V segment lost 3 bases and the J segment 4 bases; nucleotides outside the gene matches: 1. Germline CDR1 and CDR2: PRHDT and FYEKMQ (reference sequence). The CDR3 loop spans 14 amino acids. CDR3 nucleotides: TGTGCCAGCAGCTTGACAGGGGGGTACAATGAGCAGTTCTTC. This encodes CASSLTGGYNEQFF.

This clone appeared a single time. The chain employs TRBV27 and TRBJ2-1; 12 bases match TRBD2. Germline V CDR1 and CDR2: MNHEY, SMNVEV (reference sequence). The V gene end was trimmed by 4 bases and the J gene end by 7 bases; junction bases not matched to a gene: 20. The CDR3 extends over 20 amino acids. In DNA form, the CDR3 reads TGTGCCAGCAGTTCCTTTACTAGCGGGAGGACAGGTAGCCCGGTGAATGAGCAGTTCTTC. The encoded protein is CASSSFTSGRTGSPVNEQFF.